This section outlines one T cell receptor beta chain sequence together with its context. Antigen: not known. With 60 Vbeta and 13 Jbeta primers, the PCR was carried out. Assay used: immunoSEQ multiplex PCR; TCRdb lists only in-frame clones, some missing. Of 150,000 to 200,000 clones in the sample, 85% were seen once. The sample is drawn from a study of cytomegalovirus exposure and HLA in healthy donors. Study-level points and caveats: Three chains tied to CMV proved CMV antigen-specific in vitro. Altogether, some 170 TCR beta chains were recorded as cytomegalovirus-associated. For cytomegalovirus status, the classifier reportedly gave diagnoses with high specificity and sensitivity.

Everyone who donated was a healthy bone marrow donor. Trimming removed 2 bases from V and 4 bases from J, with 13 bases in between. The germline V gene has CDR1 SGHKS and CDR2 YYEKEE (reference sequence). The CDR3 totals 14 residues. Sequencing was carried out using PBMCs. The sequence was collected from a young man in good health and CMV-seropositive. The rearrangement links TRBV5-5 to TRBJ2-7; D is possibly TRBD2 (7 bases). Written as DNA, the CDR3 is TGTGCCAGCAGCTTAGGGGGGGGGCTATACGAGCAGTACGTC. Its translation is CASSLGGGLYEQYV.